This TCR beta chain was recovered during a study of T-cell reconstitution after alpha-beta-depleted transplantation in children. The V gene lost 3 bases and the J gene lost 2 bases, with 10 bases spanning the gap. This CDR3 comprises 14 residues. Per the germline V gene, CDR1 is SGHAT and CDR2 is FQNNGV. This clonotype occurred many times. Unique molecular identifiers were used to barcode this TCRbeta library. From the PCR reads, TCRdb called clonotypes with MiXCR, one entry per CDR3 protein. The profile shows 210,000 or so distinct CDR3 sequences, under 9.5% of them singletons. The chain joins TRBV11-2 to TRBJ1-1; D not certain. The sequences come from PBMCs from the stem cell graft donor, collected from the stem cell graft. The origin of this receptor is a human donor who donated a stem cell graft to a child with acute lymphoblastic leukemia. CDR3 sequence (DNA): TGTGCCAGCAGCTTTGTCTCATCCAACACTGAAGCTTTCTTT. Translating it yields CASSFVSSNTEAFF.